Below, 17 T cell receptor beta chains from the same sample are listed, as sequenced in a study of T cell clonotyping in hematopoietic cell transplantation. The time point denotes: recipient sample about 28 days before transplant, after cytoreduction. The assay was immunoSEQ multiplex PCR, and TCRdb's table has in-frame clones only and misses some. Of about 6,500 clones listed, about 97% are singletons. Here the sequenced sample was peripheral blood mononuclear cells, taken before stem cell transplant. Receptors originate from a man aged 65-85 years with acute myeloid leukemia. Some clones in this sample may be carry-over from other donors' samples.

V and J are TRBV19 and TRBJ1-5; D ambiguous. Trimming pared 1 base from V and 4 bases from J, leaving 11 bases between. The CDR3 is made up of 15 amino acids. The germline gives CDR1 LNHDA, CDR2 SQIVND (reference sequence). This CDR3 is CASSIALTENQPQHF. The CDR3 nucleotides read TGTGCCAGTAGTATAGCCCTCACAGAGAATCAGCCCCAGCATTTT.

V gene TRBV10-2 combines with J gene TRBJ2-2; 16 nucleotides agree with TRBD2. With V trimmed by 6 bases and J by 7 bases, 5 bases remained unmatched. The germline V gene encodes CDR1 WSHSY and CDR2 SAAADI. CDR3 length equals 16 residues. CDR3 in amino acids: CASRGTSGGDIGELFF. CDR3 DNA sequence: TGCGCCAGCAGGGGGACTAGCGGGGGGGACATCGGGGAGCTGTTTTTT.

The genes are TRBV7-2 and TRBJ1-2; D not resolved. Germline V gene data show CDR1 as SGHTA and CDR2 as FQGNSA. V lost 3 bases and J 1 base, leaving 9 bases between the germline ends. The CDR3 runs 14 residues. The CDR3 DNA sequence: TGTGCCAGCAGCTTGGACGGTGTTAACTATGGCTACACCTTC. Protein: CASSLDGVNYGYTF.

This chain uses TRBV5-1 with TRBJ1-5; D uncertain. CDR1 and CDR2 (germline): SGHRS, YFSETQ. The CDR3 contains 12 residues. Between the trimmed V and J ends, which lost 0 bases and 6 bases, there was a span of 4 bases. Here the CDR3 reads CASSLEGQPQHF. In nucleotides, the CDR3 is TGCGCCAGCAGCTTGGAAGGTCAGCCCCAGCATTTT.

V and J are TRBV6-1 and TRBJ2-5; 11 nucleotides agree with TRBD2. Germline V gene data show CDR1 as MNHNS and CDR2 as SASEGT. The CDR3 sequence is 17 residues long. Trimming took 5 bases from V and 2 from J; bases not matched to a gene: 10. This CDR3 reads CASSQGLAGMGQETQYF. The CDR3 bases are TGTGCCAGCAGTCAAGGACTAGCGGGTATGGGGCAAGAGACCCAGTACTTC.

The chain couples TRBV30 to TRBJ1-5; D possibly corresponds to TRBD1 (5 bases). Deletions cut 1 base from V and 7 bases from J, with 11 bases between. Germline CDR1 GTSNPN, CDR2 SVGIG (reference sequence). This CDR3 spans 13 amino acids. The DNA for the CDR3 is TGTGCCTGGAGTGAAAGGGGTGGCCAGCCCCAGCATTTT. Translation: CAWSERGGQPQHF.

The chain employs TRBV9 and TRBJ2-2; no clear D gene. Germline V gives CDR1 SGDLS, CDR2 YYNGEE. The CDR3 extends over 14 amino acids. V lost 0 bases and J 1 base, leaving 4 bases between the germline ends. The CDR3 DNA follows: TGTGCCAGCAGCGTAGGGCTGAACACCGGGGAGCTGTTTTTT. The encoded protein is CASSVGLNTGELFF. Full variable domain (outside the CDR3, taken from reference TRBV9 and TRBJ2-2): DSGVTQTPKHLITATGQRVTLRCSPRSGDLSVYWYQQSLDQGLQFLIQYYNGEERAKGNILERFSAQQFPDLHSELNLSSLELGDSALYFCASSVGLNTGELFFGEGSRLTVL.

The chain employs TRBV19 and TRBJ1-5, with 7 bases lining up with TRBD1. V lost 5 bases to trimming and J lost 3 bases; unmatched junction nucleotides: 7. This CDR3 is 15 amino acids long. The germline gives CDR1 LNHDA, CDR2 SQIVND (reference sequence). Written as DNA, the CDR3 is TGTGCCAGTAGTCCAGAAGACAGGGCCAATCAGCCCCAGCATTTT. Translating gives CASSPEDRANQPQHF.

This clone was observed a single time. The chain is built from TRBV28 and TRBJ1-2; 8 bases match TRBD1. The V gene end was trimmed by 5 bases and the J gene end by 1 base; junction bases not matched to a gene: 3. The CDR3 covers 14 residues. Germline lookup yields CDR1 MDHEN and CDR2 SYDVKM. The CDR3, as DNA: TGTGCCAGCAGTCAGGGGGCTGGTAACTATGGCTACACCTTC. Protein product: CASSQGAGNYGYTF.

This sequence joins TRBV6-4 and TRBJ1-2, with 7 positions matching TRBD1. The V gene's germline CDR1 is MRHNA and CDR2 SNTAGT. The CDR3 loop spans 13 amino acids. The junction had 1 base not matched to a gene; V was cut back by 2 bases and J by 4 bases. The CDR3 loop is CASSDTGVYGYTF. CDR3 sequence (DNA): TGTGCCAGCAGTGACACAGGGGTCTATGGCTACACCTTC.

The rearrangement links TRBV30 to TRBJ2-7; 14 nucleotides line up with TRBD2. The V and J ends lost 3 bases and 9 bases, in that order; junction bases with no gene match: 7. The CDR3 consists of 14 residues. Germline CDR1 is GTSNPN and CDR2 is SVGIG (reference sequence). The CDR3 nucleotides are TGTGCCTGGAGGGGACTAGCGGGAGTCTCCGTGCAGTACTTC. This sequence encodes CAWRGLAGVSVQYF. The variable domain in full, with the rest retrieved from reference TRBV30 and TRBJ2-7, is SQTIHQWPATLVQPVGSPLSLECTVEGTSNPNLYWYRQAAGRGLQLLFYSVGIGQISSEVPQNLSASRPQDRQFILSSKKLLLSDSGFYLCAWRGLAGVSVQYFGPGTRLTVT.

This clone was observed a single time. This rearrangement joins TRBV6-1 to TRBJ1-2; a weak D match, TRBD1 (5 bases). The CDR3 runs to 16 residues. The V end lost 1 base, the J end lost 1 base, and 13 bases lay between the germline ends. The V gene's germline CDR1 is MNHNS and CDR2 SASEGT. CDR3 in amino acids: CASSEEIRGLNYGYTF. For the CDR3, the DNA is TGTGCCAGCAGTGAAGAGATAAGGGGCCTTAACTATGGCTACACCTTC.

The CDR3 DNA reads TGTGCCAGCAGTCCTACCGGGGGATGGGTCACTGAAGCTTTCTTT. This gives the protein CASSPTGGWVTEAFF. The chain is built from TRBV6-5 and TRBJ1-1; D perhaps matches TRBD1 (5 bases). With 5 bases removed from V and 4 bases from J, the gap between germline ends came to 17 bases. Germline V CDR1 and CDR2: MNHEY, SVGAGI. The CDR3 runs 15 residues.

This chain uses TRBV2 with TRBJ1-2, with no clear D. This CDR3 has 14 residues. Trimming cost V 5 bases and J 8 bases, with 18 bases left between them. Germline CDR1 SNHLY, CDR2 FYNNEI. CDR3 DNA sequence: TGTGCCAGCAGTCGGGAGCCAACGGTCTCGGGCTACACCTTC. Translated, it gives CASSREPTVSGYTF.

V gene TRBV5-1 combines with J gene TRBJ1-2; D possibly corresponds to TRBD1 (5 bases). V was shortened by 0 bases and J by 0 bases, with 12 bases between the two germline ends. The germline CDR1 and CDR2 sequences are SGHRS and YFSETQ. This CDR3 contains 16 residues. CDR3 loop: CASSLGGDRSNYGYTF. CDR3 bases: TGCGCCAGCAGCTTGGGTGGGGACCGCTCTAACTATGGCTACACCTTC.

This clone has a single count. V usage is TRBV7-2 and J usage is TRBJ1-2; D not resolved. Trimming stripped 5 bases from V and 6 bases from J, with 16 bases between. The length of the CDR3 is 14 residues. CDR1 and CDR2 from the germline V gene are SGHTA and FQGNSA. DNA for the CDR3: TGTGCCAGCAGCCTGACCCCCCCGATCGATGGCTACACCTTC. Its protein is CASSLTPPIDGYTF.

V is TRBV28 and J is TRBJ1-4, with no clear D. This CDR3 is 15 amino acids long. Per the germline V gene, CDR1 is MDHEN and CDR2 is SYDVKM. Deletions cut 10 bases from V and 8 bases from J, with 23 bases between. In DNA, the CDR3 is TGTGCCATAACCGCGGGTCGGCTGGAAAAGGAAAAACTGTTTTTT. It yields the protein CAITAGRLEKEKLFF.